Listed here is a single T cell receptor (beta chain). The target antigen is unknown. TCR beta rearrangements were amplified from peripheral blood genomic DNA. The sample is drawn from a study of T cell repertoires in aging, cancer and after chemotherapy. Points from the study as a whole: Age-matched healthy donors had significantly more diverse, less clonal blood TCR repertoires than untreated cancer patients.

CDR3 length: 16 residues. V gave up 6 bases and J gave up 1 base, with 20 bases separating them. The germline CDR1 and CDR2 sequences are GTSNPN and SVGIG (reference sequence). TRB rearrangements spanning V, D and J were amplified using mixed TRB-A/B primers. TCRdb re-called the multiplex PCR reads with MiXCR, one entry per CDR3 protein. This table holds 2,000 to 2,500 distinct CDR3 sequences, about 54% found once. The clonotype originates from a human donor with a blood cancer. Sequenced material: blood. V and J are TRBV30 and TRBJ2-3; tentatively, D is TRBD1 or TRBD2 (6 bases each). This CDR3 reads CACSQRGDEGTDTQYF. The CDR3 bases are TGTGCCTGCTCTCAAAGGGGGGATGAGGGCACAGATACGCAGTATTTT.